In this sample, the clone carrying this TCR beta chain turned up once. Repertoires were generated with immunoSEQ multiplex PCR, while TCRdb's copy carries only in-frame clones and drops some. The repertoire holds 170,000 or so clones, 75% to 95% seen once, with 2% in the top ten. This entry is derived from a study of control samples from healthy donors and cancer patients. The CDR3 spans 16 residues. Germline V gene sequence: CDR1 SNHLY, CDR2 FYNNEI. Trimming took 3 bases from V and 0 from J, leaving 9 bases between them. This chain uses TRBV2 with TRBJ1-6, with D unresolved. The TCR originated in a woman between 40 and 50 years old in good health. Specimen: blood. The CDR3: CASSDRGSSYNSPLHF. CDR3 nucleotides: TGTGCCAGCAGTGATCGGGGAAGCTCCTATAATTCACCCCTCCACTTT.